This T cell receptor (beta chain) was sequenced in a study of blood T cell repertoires in COVID-19 (dated by TCRdb to about 2020). Study-level background: Samples from collaborators originated in the United States, Italy and Spain and spanned both the acute and convalescent phases of COVID-19. The dataset comprised deeply sampled blood TCRbeta repertoires from subjects exposed to, actively infected with, or recovered from COVID-19. The sample metadata nearly always contained a de-identified subject ID, COVID-19 status, age in years and sex. The prospective study material was composed of cDNA or gDNA derived from T cells, B-cell-depleted T cells, or PBMCs. Samples were obtained from the ongoing ImmuneRACE study (first 160 participants) and from 950 to 1,500 subjects provided by 6 global collaborators. HLA class I and class II types, where available, came from metadata supplied by the sample provider rather than from assay-based typing. The repertoires were released in a freely available public database meant as a resource for research on the immune response to SARS-CoV-2.

The investigation overall reported the following: The amount of clinical and demographic metadata varied by source and participant and was provided uncurated.

V and J are truncated by 6 bases and 10 bases respectively, leaving an intervening sequence of 16 bases. The germline V gene gives CDR1 as SGHAT and CDR2 as FQNNGV. The CDR3 starts with the cysteine, ends with the phenylalanine, and has 13 residues. The sequence is cut down to CDR3 DNA, 39 bases in frame from base 1. For this clone: What antigen it recognizes has not been identified. Base qualities are not provided; no much larger clone lies one nucleotide away.

The immunoSEQ Assay, a bias-controlled multiplex PCR, was used to amplify TCRbeta CDR3 regions from genomic DNA. In the source study's methods: The number of nucleated cells in each sample was estimated by amplification of reference gene primers within the assay. To quantify the absolute abundance of each unique TCRbeta CDR3 rearrangement, sequence reads were collapsed and filtered. For each sample, productive Simpson clonality was calculated as the square root of Simpson's diversity index over productive rearrangements. The clones in this table, taken by TCRdb from immuneACCESS, are in-frame only. Not every clone is retained; where verified, under half of the shortfall comes from an unresolved V gene, and the cause of the rest is unknown. V, J and clone size derive from that table, while D and trimming were established from the DNA sequence. The sample table lists around 250,000 clones, about 85% of them with a count of one. The top ten hold less than 4% of the sample.

Whole blood was collected in K2EDTA tubes by collaborating institutions according to the institutions' own protocols. Collaborator samples were shipped for TCRbeta analysis as frozen whole blood, isolated PBMCs, or DNA extracted from either sample type. The V and J genes are TRBV11-2 and TRBJ2-1; the D gene is perhaps TRBD2, on 5 matching bases. The receptor was isolated from a man aged 18 to 35 with active or convalescent COVID-19. The sample consisted of peripheral blood. The CDR3 loop reads CASRLPGDLEQFF. The nucleotide sequence is given as TGTGCCAGCAGGCTCCCCGGGGATCTGGAGCAGTTCTTC.